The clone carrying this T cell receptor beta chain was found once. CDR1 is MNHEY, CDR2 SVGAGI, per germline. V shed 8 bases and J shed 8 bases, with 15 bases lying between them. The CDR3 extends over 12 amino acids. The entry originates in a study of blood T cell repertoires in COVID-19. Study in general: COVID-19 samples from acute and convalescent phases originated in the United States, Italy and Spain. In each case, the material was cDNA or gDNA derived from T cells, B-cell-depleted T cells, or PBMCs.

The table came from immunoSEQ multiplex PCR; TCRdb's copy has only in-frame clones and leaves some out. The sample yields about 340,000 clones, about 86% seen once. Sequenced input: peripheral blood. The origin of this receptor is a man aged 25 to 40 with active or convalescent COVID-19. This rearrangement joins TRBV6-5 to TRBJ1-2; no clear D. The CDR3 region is CASPPRAGGYTF. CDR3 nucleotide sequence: TGTGCCAGCCCTCCACGGGCGGGCGGCTACACCTTC.